These 10 T cell receptor beta chains originate from one sample sequenced in a study of T-cell reconstitution after alpha-beta-depleted transplantation in children (dated by TCRdb to about 2016). The library was made by PCR. TCRdb shows the sequencer as Illumina HiSeq 2500. TCR library preparation used molecular barcoding, with unique molecular identifiers applied to normalize quantification of the TCRbeta repertoire. The raw public reads went through TCRdb reprocessing: fastp at Q25, MiXCR clone calling, in-frame beta chains kept. Every entry covers one CDR3 protein and lists the most common genes and DNA from its rows. The sample records hundreds of thousands of distinct CDR3 sequences, roughly 9.1% of which are singletons. 35% of the sample is taken by the ten largest. This specimen's treatment or condition label, per the study, means: allogeneic hematopoietic cell transplantation with graft depleted of TCRalphabeta T cells and CD19 B cells.

This sample comprised PBMCs, mostly from graft donor cells, obtained 360 days after TCRalphabeta/CD19-depleted stem cell transplant. Receptors originate from a male patient between 2 and 10 years old who had a stem cell transplant for acute myeloid leukemia, so the T cells may come from the graft donor.

The chain carries TRBV10-2 and TRBJ2-4, with a weak D call TRBD1 (6 bases). Trimming left V 4 bases short and J 4 bases short, with 11 bases between. Looked up from germline, CDR1 is WSHSY and CDR2 is SAAADI. CDR3 size: 14 residues. CDR3: CASSAGDIKNIQYF. The DNA for the CDR3 is TGCGCCAGCAGTGCCGGGGACATAAAAAACATTCAGTACTTC.

Many counts were recorded for this clonotype. V is TRBV12-3 or TRBV12-4 and J is TRBJ1-6; D unresolved. Trimming left V 6 bases short and J 6 bases short, with 12 bases between. CDR3 length: 14 amino acids. This CDR3 is CASSLGLTNSPLHF. The CDR3, as DNA: TGTGCCAGCAGCCTGGGCCTAACTAATTCACCCCTCCACTTT.

In the case of this clonotype: Relative to the germline gene, one junction end is altered; a read error may explain this. This chain uses TRBV7-8 with TRBJ2-1; D is ambiguous. The CDR3 totals 16 residues. Germline V gene lookup returns CDR1 SGHVS and CDR2 FQNEAQ. The DNA of the CDR3 is TGTGCCAGCAGTTTCAAACGGACCCTCTTTGACAATGAGCATTTCTTC. Its translation is CASSFKRTLFDNEHFF.

This clonotype was counted ten times or more. V and J are TRBV10-3 and TRBJ2-3; 8 bases align to TRBD2. CDR1 and CDR2 from the germline V gene are ENHRY and SYGVKD. The CDR3 is made up of 14 amino acids. J lost 6 bases, V lost 3 bases, and 5 bases had no gene match. CDR3 nucleotide sequence: TGTGCCATCAGTGACCGGCGGGAGGTTGATACGCAGTATTTT. Its protein is CAISDRREVDTQYF.

The table lists this clonotype with a count of one. This rearrangement joins TRBV13 to TRBJ1-1; unclear D gene. The CDR3 length is 12 residues. The V end lost 5 bases, the J end lost 5 bases, and 9 bases lay between the germline ends. Germline V gene data show CDR1 as PRHDT and CDR2 as FYEKMQ (reference sequence). CDR3 sequence (DNA): TGTGCCAGCAGCCCGTGGGAGACTGAAGCTTTCTTT. Its protein is CASSPWETEAFF.

This clonotype appeared a few times. The V and J genes are TRBV4-1 and TRBJ2-5; 7 bases agree with TRBD1. Looked up from germline, CDR1 is MGHRA and CDR2 is YSYEKL. CDR3 length equals 14 residues. Trimming at V came to 3 bases and at J to 1 base, leaving 2 bases not matched to a gene. CDR3 sequence (DNA): TGCGCCAGCAGCCATAGGGACAGCCAAGAGACCCAGTACTTC. This codes for CASSHRDSQETQYF.

This clonotype was counted at least ten times. This chain uses TRBV29-1 with TRBJ2-7, with TRBD1 as a possible D gene (5 bases). From germline, CDR1 is SQVTM and CDR2 ANQGSEA. This CDR3 spans 15 amino acids. V was trimmed by 5 bases and J by 3 bases, leaving 20 bases between them. For the CDR3, the DNA is TGCAGCGTTTCTTTAGGACCTGGGGCCAGCTACGAGCAGTACGTC. It translates to CSVSLGPGASYEQYV.

In its sample, this clonotype was seen many times. The V call is TRBV20-1, the J call TRBJ2-1; 11 bases fit TRBD2. CDR1 is DFQATT and CDR2 is SNEGSKA in the germline V gene (reference sequence). J gave up 10 bases and V 0 bases, and 8 bases lay outside the gene matches. This CDR3 is built from 15 residues. CDR3 amino acids: CSARDRASGGWEQFF. CDR3 DNA sequence: TGCAGTGCTAGAGATCGGGCTAGCGGGGGGTGGGAGCAGTTCTTC.

This clonotype has ten or more counts. The chain recombines TRBV6-1 with TRBJ2-1; D gene unclear. Per germline, CDR1 MNHNS and CDR2 SASEGT. Between the trimmed V and J ends, which lost 2 bases and 5 bases, there was a span of 4 bases. This CDR3 spans 12 amino acids. CDR3 in DNA: TGTGCCAGCAGTGAATATCACAATGAGCAGTTCTTC. Translating gives CASSEYHNEQFF.

The J gene is TRBJ2-3, the V gene TRBV12-3 or TRBV12-4; 9 bases map to TRBD1. The CDR3 totals 19 residues. J gave up 2 bases and V 6 bases, and 18 bases lay outside the gene matches. The CDR3: CASSPPAPRTGAYTDTQYF. The CDR3 DNA is TGTGCCAGCAGCCCCCCGGCACCTAGGACAGGGGCCTACACAGATACGCAGTATTTT.